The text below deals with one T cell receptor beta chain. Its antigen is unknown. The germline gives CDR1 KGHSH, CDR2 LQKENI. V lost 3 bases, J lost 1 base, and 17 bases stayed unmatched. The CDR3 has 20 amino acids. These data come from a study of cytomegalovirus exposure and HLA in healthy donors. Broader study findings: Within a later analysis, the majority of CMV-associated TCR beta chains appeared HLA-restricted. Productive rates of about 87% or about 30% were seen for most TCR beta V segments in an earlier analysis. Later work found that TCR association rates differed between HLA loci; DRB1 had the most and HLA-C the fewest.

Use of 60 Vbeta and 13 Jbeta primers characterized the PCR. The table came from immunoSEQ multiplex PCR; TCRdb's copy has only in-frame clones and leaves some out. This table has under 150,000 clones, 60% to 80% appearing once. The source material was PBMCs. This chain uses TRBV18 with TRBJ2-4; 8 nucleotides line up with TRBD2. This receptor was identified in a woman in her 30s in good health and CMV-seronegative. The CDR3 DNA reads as TGTGCCAGCTCACCCGACTGGACTAGCTCGGACAATAGGGCCAAAAACATTCAGTACTTC. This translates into CASSPDWTSSDNRAKNIQYF.